Following are 18 T cell receptor beta chains from one sample sequenced in a study of blood T cell repertoires in COVID-19. Method: immunoSEQ multiplex PCR; TCRdb's copy keeps in-frame clones and lacks some. The sample includes 340,000 or so clones, around 87% of them seen just once. The sample consisted of peripheral blood. These receptors originate from a man aged 50-60 years with active or convalescent COVID-19.

This sequence joins TRBV27 and TRBJ2-7; 9 nucleotides align to TRBD2. The junction had 3 bases not matched to a gene; V was cut back by 2 bases and J by 1 base. This CDR3 has 15 residues. CDR1 is MNHEY, CDR2 SMNVEV, per germline (reference sequence). CDR3 sequence (DNA): TGTGCCAGCAGTTTAACTGCGGGAGGGTCCTACGAGCAGTACTTC. Protein product: CASSLTAGGSYEQYF.

The chain carries TRBV30 and TRBJ2-2; D is uncertain. Germline CDR1 reads GTSNPN; CDR2 reads SVGIG (reference sequence). This CDR3 is 12 amino acids long. V lost 0 bases and J 6 bases, leaving 5 bases between the germline ends. CDR3 DNA sequence: TGTGCCTGGAGTGTACTGGCCGGGGAGCTGTTTTTT. Translated: CAWSVLAGELFF. The whole variable domain, remainder taken from reference TRBV30 and TRBJ2-2, is SQTIHQWPATLVQPVGSPLSLECTVEGTSNPNLYWYRQAAGRGLQLLFYSVGIGQISSEVPQNLSASRPQDRQFILSSKKLLLSDSGFYLCAWSVLAGELFFGEGSRLTVL.

J is TRBJ2-7 and V is TRBV19, with D unresolved. V lost 5 bases, J lost 3 bases, and 11 bases lay in between. The CDR3 covers 13 residues. Germline V gene data show CDR1 as LNHDA and CDR2 as SQIVND (reference sequence). CDR3 coding DNA: TGTGCCAGTAGTCCCGGTAGCAGCTACGAGCAGTACTTC. It specifies CASSPGSSYEQYF.

This chain links TRBV27 with TRBJ1-5; maybe TRBD1 (6 bases). Deletions cut 6 bases from V and 3 bases from J, with 9 bases between. There are 13 residues in the CDR3. The germline V gene has CDR1 MNHEY and CDR2 SMNVEV (reference sequence). Here the CDR3 reads CASRGTPNQPQHF. In nucleotides, the CDR3 is TGTGCCAGCAGGGGGACACCCAATCAGCCCCAGCATTTT.

J is TRBJ2-4 and V is TRBV5-1; perhaps TRBD2 as D (6 bases). V was cut by 6 bases and J by 1 base, with 14 bases left in between. The CDR3 is 15 amino acids. Looked up from germline, CDR1 is SGHRS and CDR2 is YFSETQ. The CDR3, as DNA: TGCGCCAGCAATGAAGGAGGGCCTGCCAAAAACATTCAGTACTTC. Amino acid sequence: CASNEGGPAKNIQYF.

The V call is TRBV30, the J call TRBJ2-3, with 10 positions matching TRBD1. Germline-derived CDR1 and CDR2 are GTSNPN and SVGIG (reference sequence). The CDR3 sequence is 15 residues long. V lost 4 bases to trimming and J lost 7 bases; unmatched junction nucleotides: 11. CDR3 loop: CAWKGKGQGFYTQYF. The CDR3 DNA reads as TGTGCCTGGAAAGGGAAGGGACAGGGGTTTTATACGCAGTATTTT.

The chain recombines TRBV18 with TRBJ2-7, with 7 positions matching TRBD2. The germline CDR1 and CDR2 sequences are KGHSH and LQKENI. The ends lost 3 bases at V and 2 bases at J; junction bases unmatched: 4. CDR3 length: 14 amino acids. This CDR3 reads CASSPAGVPYEQYF. DNA for the CDR3: TGTGCCAGCTCACCCGCGGGAGTTCCCTACGAGCAGTACTTC.

This sequence joins TRBV3-1 (or the pseudogene TRBV3-2) and TRBJ2-3; the D gene is possibly TRBD1 (6 bases). The CDR3 is 17 residues long. Germline lookup yields CDR1 LGHDT and CDR2 YNNKEL (reference sequence). Trimming removed 5 bases at V and 0 bases at J, with 18 bases between. CDR3 protein: CASSFTMGAISTDTQYF. For the CDR3, the DNA is TGTGCCAGCAGCTTTACCATGGGGGCCATTAGCACAGATACGCAGTATTTT.

This clone occurred once. The chain carries TRBV30 and TRBJ1-1, with D tentatively TRBD1 (5 bases). This CDR3 region has 13 residues. V gave up 5 bases and J gave up 1 base, with 11 bases separating them. The germline gives CDR1 GTSNPN, CDR2 SVGIG (reference sequence). CDR3 residues: CAWGHHRNTEAFF. CDR3 bases: TGTGCCTGGGGACACCACAGGAACACTGAAGCTTTCTTT.

The V call is TRBV19, the J call TRBJ1-5; D ambiguous. Germline V gene lookup returns CDR1 LNHDA and CDR2 SQIVND (reference sequence). There are 17 residues in the CDR3. V was pared by 8 bases and J by 6 bases, with 26 bases between. As DNA, the CDR3 is TGTGCCAGTGGCGGAATCGGCGGCTCTCTTCTCCGTCAGCCCCAGCATTTT. This encodes CASGGIGGSLLRQPQHF.

The rearrangement uses TRBV18 and TRBJ1-2; 7 positions match TRBD1. With 3 bases clipped from V and 3 bases from J, the junction kept 13 bases outside the gene matches. Per the germline V gene, CDR1 is KGHSH and CDR2 is LQKENI. The CDR3 has 17 amino acids. The CDR3 nucleotides read TGTGCCAGCTCACCGTATACGGTTACAGGGACAGACTATGGCTACACCTTC. Its translation: CASSPYTVTGTDYGYTF.

The rearrangement joins TRBV3-1 (or the pseudogene TRBV3-2) to TRBJ2-5, with 7 bases fitting TRBD1. The germline V gene has CDR1 LGHDT and CDR2 YNNKEL (reference sequence). V dropped 2 bases and J dropped 1; count of bases not matched to a gene: 7. This CDR3 is built from 16 residues. CDR3 DNA: TGTGCCAGCAGCCAAATCCCCCGGGACAGCCAAGAGACCCAGTACTTC. The encoded protein is CASSQIPRDSQETQYF.

V usage is TRBV27 and J usage is TRBJ2-5, with D possibly being TRBD1 (6 bases). Germline CDR1 and CDR2: MNHEY and SMNVEV (reference sequence). The ends were cut back, 3 bases at V and 5 bases at J, with 13 bases in the middle. The CDR3 totals 14 residues. CDR3 in DNA: TGTGCCAGCAGTTTCTGGGGGCGACAGGAGACCCAGTACTTC. Amino acid sequence: CASSFWGRQETQYF.

This chain links TRBV2 with TRBJ1-2, with 8 bases fitting TRBD1. Germline V lookup: CDR1 SNHLY, CDR2 FYNNEI. The CDR3 sequence is 14 residues long. The ends lost 1 base at V and 4 bases at J; junction bases unmatched: 2. The CDR3 sequence: CASSEGTGTYGYTF. CDR3 DNA sequence: TGTGCCAGCAGTGAAGGGACAGGGACCTATGGCTACACCTTC.

J is TRBJ2-3 and V is TRBV9; D is unresolved. The V end lost 2 bases, the J end lost 0 bases, and 7 bases lay between the germline ends. The CDR3 length is 14 residues. The germline gives CDR1 SGDLS, CDR2 YYNGEE. CDR3 nucleotide sequence: TGTGCCAGCAGCGTCTTGTTTAGCACAGATACGCAGTATTTT. Amino acids: CASSVLFSTDTQYF.

This clone has just one count. The chain couples TRBV11-2 to TRBJ2-5; tentatively, D is TRBD2 (5 bases). Germline-derived CDR1 and CDR2 are SGHAT and FQNNGV. The CDR3 sequence is 15 residues long. V dropped 1 base and J dropped 1 base, with 10 bases sitting between them. The CDR3 DNA follows: TGTGCCAGCAGCTTAGCGCCTCTAGCCCAAGAGACCCAGTACTTC. Translated: CASSLAPLAQETQYF.

The chain couples TRBV5-4 to TRBJ2-3; 9 nucleotides agree with TRBD1. The J segment lost 6 bases and the V segment lost 5 bases, leaving 13 bases of the junction unmatched. The CDR3 contains 16 residues. CDR1 is SGHNT, CDR2 YYREEE, per germline (reference sequence). The CDR3 sequence is CASSWDRDLATDTQYF. In DNA form, the CDR3 reads TGTGCCAGCAGTTGGGACAGGGATCTCGCGACGGATACGCAGTATTTT.

The chain joins TRBV6-4 to TRBJ2-1; perhaps TRBD2 as D (6 bases). The germline V gene encodes CDR1 MRHNA and CDR2 SNTAGT. The CDR3 spans 14 residues. Trimming took 4 bases from V and 5 from J, leaving 12 bases between them. The CDR3 sequence is CASSGSGENNEQFF. CDR3 nucleotides: TGTGCCAGCAGTGGATCGGGAGAGAACAATGAGCAGTTCTTC.